This note documents a single T cell receptor (beta chain) sequence. Its antigen is still unknown. No base qualities exist here, and no much larger clone lies one base off it. The data were obtained in a study of a mutant IDH1 vaccine in newly diagnosed glioma (dated by TCRdb to about 2021). For the study in its entirety: Patients were given eight vaccinations, in weeks 1, 3, 5, 7, 11, 15, 19 and 23, which matched visits V03 through V10. In the chemotherapy-containing groups, vaccination started alongside temozolomide cycles, whereas in patients who had radiotherapy alone it started 4-6 weeks after radiotherapy. Before enrollment, most patients had been given radiochemotherapy with temozolomide as standard therapy, while the rest had received either radiotherapy alone or temozolomide alone. Longitudinal TCRB deep sequencing was done for roughly 23 treated patients, wherever samples were available for exploratory analyses. The 32 treated patients were roughly 62% male and about 38% female, with a mean age of roughly 42 years. Peripheral blood samples were drawn at six visits, namely V03 (baseline), V05, V07, V10, V12 and V13.

According to the study, the label for this sample's time point signals: week 11, during vaccination. Each vaccine dose, consisting of 300 ug of a 20-mer mutant IDH1 peptide in Montanide, was administered subcutaneously with topical imiquimod. Donors had newly diagnosed WHO grade 3 or 4 IDH1-mutant astrocytomas with loss of nuclear ATRX. The samples were drawn from NOA16, a multicentre, single-arm, open-label phase I trial in Germany that tested a mutant IDH1 peptide vaccine in humans for the first time. Genomic DNA for TCRB sequencing was isolated from EDTA blood with the DNeasy Blood and Tissue Kit. Study-wide findings and limitations: Selection of PBMC samples for TCRB deep sequencing was based on availability. No apparent relationship was observed between pseudoprogression and alterations in the top peripheral T cell clonotypes detected by TCRB sequencing. Immune responses induced by the vaccine were seen in more than 85% of patients across multiple MHC alleles. The authors stated that sample limitations prevented analyses of patient blood samples from being reproduced.

The CDR3 covers 17 residues, taking in both the cysteine and the phenylalanine. The entry retains the CDR3 DNA only, 51 bases that are in frame from base 1. V sheds 4 bases and J sheds 0 bases, leaving 17 bases between their ends. Per the germline V gene (reference sequence), SGHNT is the CDR1 and YYREEE is the CDR2. Libraries were prepared through the immunoSEQ multiplex PCR assay. Rearranged TCR beta chain sequences were amplified with the hsTCRB Kit following the manufacturer's protocol. TCRB libraries were sequenced on an Illumina MiSeq. Regarding the original processing steps: Demultiplexing, trimming and gene mapping were performed with the kit vendor's proprietary platform. The immuneACCESS repertoire file appears here via TCRdb, limited to in-frame rearrangements. These files lack a portion of the clones; in checked studies, under half of the deficit traces to unresolved V genes, and the cause of the others is not known. V and J calls plus clone size are reproduced from that table; the DNA served to infer D and trimming. In this sample the table shows around 100,000 clones, under 90% of which occur a single time. 0.5% to 0.65% of the sample comes from the top ten.

The sample consisted of PBMCs, taken from a glioma patient whose treatment included an IDH1 peptide vaccine. This TCR came from a woman between 45 and 65 years old with glioma. The sequence joins TRBV5-4 to TRBJ1-3, with the identity of the D gene unclear. The sequence in DNA is TGTGCCAGCAGCCGATTCAAGCAAGGTAGCTCTGGAAACACCATATATTTT. This is translated as CASSRFKQGSSGNTIYF.